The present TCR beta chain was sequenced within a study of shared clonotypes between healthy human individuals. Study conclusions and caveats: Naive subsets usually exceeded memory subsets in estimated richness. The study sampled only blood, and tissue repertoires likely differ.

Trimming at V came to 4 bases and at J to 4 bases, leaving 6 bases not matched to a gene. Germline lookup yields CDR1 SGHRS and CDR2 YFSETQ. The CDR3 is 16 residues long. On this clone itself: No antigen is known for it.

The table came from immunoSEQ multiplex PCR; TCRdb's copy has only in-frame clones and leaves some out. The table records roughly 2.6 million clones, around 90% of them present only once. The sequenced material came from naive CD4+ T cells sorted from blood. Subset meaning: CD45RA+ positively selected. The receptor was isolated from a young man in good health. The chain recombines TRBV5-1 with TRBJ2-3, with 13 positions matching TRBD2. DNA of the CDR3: TGCGCCAGCAGCCTCCGGACTAGCGGGAGTTCAGATACGCAGTATTTT. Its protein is CASSLRTSGSSDTQYF. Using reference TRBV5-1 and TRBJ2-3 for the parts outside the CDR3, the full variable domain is KAGVTQTPRYLIKTRGQQVTLSCSPISGHRSVSWYQQTPGQGLQFLFEYFSETQRNKGNFPGRFSGRQFSNSRSEMNVSTLELGDSALYLCASSLRTSGSSDTQYFGPGTRLTVL.